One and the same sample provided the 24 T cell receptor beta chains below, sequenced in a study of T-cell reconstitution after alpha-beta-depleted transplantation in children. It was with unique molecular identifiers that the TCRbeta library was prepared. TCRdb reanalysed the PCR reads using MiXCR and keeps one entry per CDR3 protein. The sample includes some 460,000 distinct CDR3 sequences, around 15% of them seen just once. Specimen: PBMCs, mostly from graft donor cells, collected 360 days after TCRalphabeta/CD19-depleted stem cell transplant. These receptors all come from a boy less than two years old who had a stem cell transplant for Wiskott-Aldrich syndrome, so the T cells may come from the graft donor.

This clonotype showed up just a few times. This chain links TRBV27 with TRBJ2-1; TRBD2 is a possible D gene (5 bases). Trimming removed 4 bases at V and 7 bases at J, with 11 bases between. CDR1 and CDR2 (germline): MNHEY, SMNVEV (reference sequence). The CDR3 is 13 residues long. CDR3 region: CASSYGETNEQFF. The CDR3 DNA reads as TGTGCCAGCAGTTATGGGGAGACTAATGAGCAGTTCTTC.

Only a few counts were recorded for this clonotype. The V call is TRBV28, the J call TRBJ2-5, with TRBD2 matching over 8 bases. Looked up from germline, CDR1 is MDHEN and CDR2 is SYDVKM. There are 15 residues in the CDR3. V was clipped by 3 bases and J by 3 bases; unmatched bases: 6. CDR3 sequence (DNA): TGTGCCAGCAGTTTCCCCGGACTAGCCGAAGAGACCCAGTACTTC. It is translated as CASSFPGLAEETQYF.

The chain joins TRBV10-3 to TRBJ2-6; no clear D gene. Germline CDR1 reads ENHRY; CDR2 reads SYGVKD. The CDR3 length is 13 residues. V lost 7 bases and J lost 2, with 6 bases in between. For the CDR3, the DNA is TGTGCCATCATGGTGGCTGGGGCCAACGTCCTGACTTTC. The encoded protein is CAIMVAGANVLTF.

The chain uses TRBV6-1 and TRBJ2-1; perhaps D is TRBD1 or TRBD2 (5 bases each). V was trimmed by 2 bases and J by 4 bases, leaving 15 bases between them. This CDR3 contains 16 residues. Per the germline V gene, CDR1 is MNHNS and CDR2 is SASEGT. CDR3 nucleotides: TGTGCCAGCAGTGAAAGAAACGGGGCACCTTACAATGAGCAGTTCTTC. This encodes CASSERNGAPYNEQFF.

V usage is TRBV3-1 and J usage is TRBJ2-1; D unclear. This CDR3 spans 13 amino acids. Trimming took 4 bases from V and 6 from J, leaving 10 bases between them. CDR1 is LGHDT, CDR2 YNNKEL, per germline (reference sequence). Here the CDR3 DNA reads TGTGCCAGCAGCCGTAGAGGATCCAATGAGCAGTTCTTC. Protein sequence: CASSRRGSNEQFF.

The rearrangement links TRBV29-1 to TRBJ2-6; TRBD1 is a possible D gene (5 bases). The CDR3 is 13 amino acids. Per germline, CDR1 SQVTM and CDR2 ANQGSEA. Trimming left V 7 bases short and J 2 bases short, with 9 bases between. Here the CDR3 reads CSGRVAGANVLTF. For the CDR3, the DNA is TGCAGCGGCAGGGTAGCTGGGGCCAACGTCCTGACTTTC.

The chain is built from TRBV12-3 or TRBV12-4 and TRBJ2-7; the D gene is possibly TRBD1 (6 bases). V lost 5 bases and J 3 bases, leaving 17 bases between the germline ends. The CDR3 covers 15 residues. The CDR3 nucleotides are TGTGCCAGCAGTAACCGACAGGTGGGGGTCTACGAGCAGTACTTC. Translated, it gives CASSNRQVGVYEQYF.

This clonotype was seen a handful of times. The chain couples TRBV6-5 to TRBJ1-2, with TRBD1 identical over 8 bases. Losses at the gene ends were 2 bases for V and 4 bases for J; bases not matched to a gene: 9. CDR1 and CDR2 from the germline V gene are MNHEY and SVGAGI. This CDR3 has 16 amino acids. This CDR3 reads CASSYPWTGQAYGYTF. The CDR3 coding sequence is TGTGCCAGCAGTTACCCCTGGACAGGGCAGGCCTATGGCTACACCTTC.

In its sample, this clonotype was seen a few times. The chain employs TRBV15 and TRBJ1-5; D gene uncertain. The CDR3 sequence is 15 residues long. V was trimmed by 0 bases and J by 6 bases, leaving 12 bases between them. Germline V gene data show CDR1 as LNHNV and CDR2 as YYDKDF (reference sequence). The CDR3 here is CATSRDWAESQPQHF. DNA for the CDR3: TGTGCCACCAGCAGAGATTGGGCAGAAAGTCAGCCCCAGCATTTT.

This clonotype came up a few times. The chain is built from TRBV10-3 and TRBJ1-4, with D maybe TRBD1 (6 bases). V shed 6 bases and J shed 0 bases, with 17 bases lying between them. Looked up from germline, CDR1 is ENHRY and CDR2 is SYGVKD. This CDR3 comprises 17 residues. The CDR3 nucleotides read TGTGCCATCAGCCCCGACAGGCCCGGGGCAACTAATGAAAAACTGTTTTTT. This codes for CAISPDRPGATNEKLFF.

In DNA, the CDR3 is TGCAGTGCTCCGGGACAGGGGGAGTCTTACGAGCAGTACTTC. It translates to CSAPGQGESYEQYF. The rearrangement joins TRBV20-1 to TRBJ2-7; TRBD1 aligns across 11 bases. This CDR3 is built from 14 residues. Germline V lookup: CDR1 DFQATT, CDR2 SNEGSKA (reference sequence). Trimming cost V 5 bases and J 4 bases; bases outside gene matches: 7.

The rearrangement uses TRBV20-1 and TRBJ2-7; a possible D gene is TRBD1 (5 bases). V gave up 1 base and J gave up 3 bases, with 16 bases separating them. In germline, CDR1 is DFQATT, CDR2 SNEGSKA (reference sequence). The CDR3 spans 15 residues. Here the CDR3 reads CSARVRRVGSYEQYF. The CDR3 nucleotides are TGCAGTGCTAGAGTCCGCAGGGTAGGAAGCTACGAGCAGTACTTC.

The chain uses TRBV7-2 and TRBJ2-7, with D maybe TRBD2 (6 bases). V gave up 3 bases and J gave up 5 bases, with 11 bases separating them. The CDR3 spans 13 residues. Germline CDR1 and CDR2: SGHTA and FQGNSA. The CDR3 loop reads CASSFSRGNEQYF. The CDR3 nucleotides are TGTGCCAGCAGCTTTAGCCGGGGGAACGAGCAGTACTTC. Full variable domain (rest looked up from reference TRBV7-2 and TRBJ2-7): GAGVSQSPSNKVTEKGKDVELRCDPISGHTALYWYRQSLGQGLEFLIYFQGNSAPDKSGLPSDRFSAERTGGSVSTLTIQRTQQEDSAVYLCASSFSRGNEQYFGPGTRLTVT.

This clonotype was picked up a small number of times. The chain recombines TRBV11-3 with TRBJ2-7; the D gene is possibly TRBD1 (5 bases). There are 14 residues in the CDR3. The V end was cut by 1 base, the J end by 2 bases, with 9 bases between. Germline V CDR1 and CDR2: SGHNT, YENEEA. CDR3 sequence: CASSLVDSTYEQYF. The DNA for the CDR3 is TGTGCCAGCAGCTTAGTTGACAGTACCTACGAGCAGTACTTC.

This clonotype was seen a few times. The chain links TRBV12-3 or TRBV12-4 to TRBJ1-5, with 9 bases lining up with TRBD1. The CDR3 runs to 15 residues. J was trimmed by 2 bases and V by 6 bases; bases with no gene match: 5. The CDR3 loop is CASSRGQGGNQPQHF. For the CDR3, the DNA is TGTGCCAGCAGCCGGGGACAGGGAGGCAATCAGCCCCAGCATTTT.

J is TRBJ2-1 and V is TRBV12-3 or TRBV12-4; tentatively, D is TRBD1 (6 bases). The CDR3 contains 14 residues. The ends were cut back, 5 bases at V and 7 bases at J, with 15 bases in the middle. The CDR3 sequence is CASSPRQVYNEQFF. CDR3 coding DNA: TGTGCCAGCAGTCCCCGACAGGTATATAATGAGCAGTTCTTC.

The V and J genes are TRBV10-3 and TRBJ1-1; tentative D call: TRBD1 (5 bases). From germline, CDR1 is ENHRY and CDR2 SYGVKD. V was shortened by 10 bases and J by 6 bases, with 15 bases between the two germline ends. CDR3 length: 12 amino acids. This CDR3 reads CATMGGTAEAFF. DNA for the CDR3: TGTGCCACCATGGGAGGGACGGCTGAAGCTTTCTTT.

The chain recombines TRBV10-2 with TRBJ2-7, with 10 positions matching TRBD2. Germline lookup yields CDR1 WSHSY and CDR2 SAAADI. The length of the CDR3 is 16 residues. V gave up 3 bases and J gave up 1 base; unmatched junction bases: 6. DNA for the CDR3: TGCGCCAGCAGTGACCCTAGCGGGAGTGGTTCCTACGAGCAGTACTTC. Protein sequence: CASSDPSGSGSYEQYF.

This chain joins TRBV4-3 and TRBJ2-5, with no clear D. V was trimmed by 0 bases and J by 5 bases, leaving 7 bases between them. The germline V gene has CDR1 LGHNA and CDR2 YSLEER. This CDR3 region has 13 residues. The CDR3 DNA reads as TGCGCCAGCAGCCAAGATACTCGGGAGACCCAGTACTTC. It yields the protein CASSQDTRETQYF.

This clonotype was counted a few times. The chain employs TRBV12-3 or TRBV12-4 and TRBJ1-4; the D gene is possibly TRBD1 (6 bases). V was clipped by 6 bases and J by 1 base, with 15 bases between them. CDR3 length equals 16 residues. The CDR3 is CASSPGHRLTNEKLFF. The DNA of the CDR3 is TGTGCCAGCAGCCCGGGACATAGACTAACTAATGAAAAACTGTTTTTT.

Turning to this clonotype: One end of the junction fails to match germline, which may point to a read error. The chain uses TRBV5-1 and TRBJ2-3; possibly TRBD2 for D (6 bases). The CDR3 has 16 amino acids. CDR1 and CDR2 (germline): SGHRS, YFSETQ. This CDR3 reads CASTLTLAKSTDTQYF. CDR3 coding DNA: TGCGCCAGCACCTTGACCCTAGCGAAAAGCACAGATACGCAGTATTTT.

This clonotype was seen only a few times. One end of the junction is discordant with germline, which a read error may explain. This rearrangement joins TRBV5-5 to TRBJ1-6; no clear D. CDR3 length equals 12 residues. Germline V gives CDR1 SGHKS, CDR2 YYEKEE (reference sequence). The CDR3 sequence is CASSLWGWHGVF. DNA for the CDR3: TGTGCCAGCAGCCTCTGGGGTTGGCACGGAGTCTTT.

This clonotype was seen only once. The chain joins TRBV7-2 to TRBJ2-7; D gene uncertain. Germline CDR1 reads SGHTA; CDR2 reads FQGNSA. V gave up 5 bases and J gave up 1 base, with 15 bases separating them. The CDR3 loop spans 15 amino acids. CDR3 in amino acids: CASSMHGQRSYEQYF. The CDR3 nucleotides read TGTGCCAGCAGCATGCACGGCCAGCGTTCCTACGAGCAGTACTTC.

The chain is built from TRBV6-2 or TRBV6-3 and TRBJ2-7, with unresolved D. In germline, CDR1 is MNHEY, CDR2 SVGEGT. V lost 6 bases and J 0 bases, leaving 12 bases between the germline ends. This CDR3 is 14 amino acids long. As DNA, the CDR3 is TGTGCCAGCAGAAGACGGTGGAGCTCCTACGAGCAGTACTTC. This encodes CASRRRWSSYEQYF.